The 24 T cell receptor beta chains presented below share a single source sample, sequenced in a study of blood T cell repertoires in COVID-19. Measured with immunoSEQ multiplex PCR; TCRdb has only the in-frame clones, and not every one. The table includes around 400,000 clones, approximately 87% detected once. Sequencing was carried out using peripheral blood. All receptors come from a woman aged 60-75 years with COVID-19, enrolled during active disease.

The CDR3 sequence is CASIGRAGGYTGELFF. The DNA of the CDR3 is TGTGCCAGTATCGGTAGAGCGGGGGGGTACACCGGGGAGCTGTTTTTT. This chain connects TRBV19 to TRBJ2-2; TRBD2 matches 10 bases. The trim removed 7 bases at V and 3 bases at J, leaving 8 bases unmatched. The CDR3 is made up of 16 amino acids. CDR1 is LNHDA, CDR2 SQIVND, per germline (reference sequence).

This clone has a handful of counts. The chain links TRBV7-8 to TRBJ1-2; 8 bases match TRBD1. Germline V CDR1 and CDR2: SGHVS, FQNEAQ. The trim removed 1 base at V and 7 bases at J, leaving 2 bases unmatched. The CDR3 loop spans 13 amino acids. The CDR3 sequence: CASSLGQGSGYTF. The CDR3 DNA is TGTGCCAGCAGCTTAGGACAGGGGTCTGGCTACACCTTC.

V gene TRBV6-5 combines with J gene TRBJ1-2; 8 bases are a match to TRBD1. This CDR3 comprises 16 residues. CDR1 MNHEY and CDR2 SVGAGI come from the germline V gene. Germline trimming cut 4 bases from V and 8 bases from J; bases unmatched to any gene: 15. CDR3: CASSSPPPDRAYGYTF. The CDR3 DNA sequence: TGTGCCAGCAGTTCCCCCCCACCGGACAGGGCGTACGGCTACACCTTC.

This clone was seen repeatedly, ten times or more. The J gene is TRBJ2-3, the V gene TRBV9; TRBD2 aligns across 7 bases. This CDR3 is built from 15 residues. CDR1 is SGDLS and CDR2 is YYNGEE in the germline V gene. V lost 0 bases and J lost 4; bases outside the gene matches: 5. CDR3 amino acids: CASSVGGGGADTQYF. CDR3 DNA: TGTGCCAGCAGCGTAGGGGGGGGTGGCGCAGATACGCAGTATTTT.

As concerns this clone: This same CDR3 is encoded by further DNA sequences in the sample. The genes are TRBV18 and TRBJ1-5; D unresolved. This CDR3 contains 14 residues. CDR1 and CDR2 from the germline V gene are KGHSH and LQKENI. V dropped 3 bases and J dropped 2 bases, with 8 bases sitting between them. CDR3 residues: CASSPSGGNQPQHF. DNA of the CDR3: TGTGCCAGCTCACCTTCCGGGGGCAATCAGCCCCAGCATTTT. Full variable domain (rest looked up from reference TRBV18 and TRBJ1-5): NAGVMQNPRHLVRRRGQEARLRCSPMKGHSHVYWYRQLPEEGLKFMVYLQKENIIDESGMPKERFSAEFPKEGPSILRIQQVVRGDSAAYFCASSPSGGNQPQHFGDGTRLSIL.

The chain uses TRBV28 and TRBJ1-3; perhaps TRBD1 as D (5 bases). CDR1 MDHEN and CDR2 SYDVKM come from the germline V gene. The CDR3 is 20 amino acids. V shed 6 bases and J shed 0 bases, with 27 bases lying between them. The CDR3 bases are TGTGCCAGCAGCCTAATCGGGGGTTCCGCTATCCGATTCTCTGGAAACACCATATATTTT. Translating gives CASSLIGGSAIRFSGNTIYF.

The chain links TRBV6-5 to TRBJ1-1, with D perhaps matching TRBD1 (5 bases). The germline V gene encodes CDR1 MNHEY and CDR2 SVGAGI. V gave up 8 bases and J gave up 0 bases, with 16 bases separating them. This CDR3 has 15 residues. This CDR3 reads CASPVGQDMNTEAFF. The CDR3 DNA reads as TGTGCCAGCCCGGTGGGGCAGGACATGAACACTGAAGCTTTCTTT.

The V gene is TRBV6-2 or TRBV6-3, the J gene TRBJ1-5; D call uncertain. This CDR3 comprises 15 residues. Trimming left V 6 bases short and J 1 base short, with 13 bases between. The germline CDR1 and CDR2 sequences are MNHEY and SVGEGT. The CDR3 loop is CASSREGASNQPQHF. CDR3 in DNA: TGTGCCAGCAGCCGGGAGGGAGCGAGCAATCAGCCCCAGCATTTT.

The chain carries TRBV6-1 and TRBJ1-1, with TRBD1 as a possible D gene (5 bases). The germline V gene has CDR1 MNHNS and CDR2 SASEGT. Deletions cut 3 bases from V and 0 bases from J, with 11 bases between. CDR3 length: 15 amino acids. The CDR3 reads CASSEDWGVNTEAFF. In DNA form, the CDR3 reads TGTGCCAGCAGTGAGGACTGGGGGGTGAACACTGAAGCTTTCTTT.

The rearrangement joins TRBV5-1 to TRBJ2-1; D perhaps matches TRBD1 (6 bases). Germline CDR1 reads SGHRS; CDR2 reads YFSETQ. The CDR3 loop spans 14 amino acids. Trimming pared 4 bases from V and 12 bases from J, leaving 20 bases between. This CDR3 is CASSPRGSQEGQFF. DNA for the CDR3: TGCGCCAGCAGCCCGAGGGGGTCTCAGGAAGGGCAGTTCTTC.

J is TRBJ1-1 and V is TRBV29-1; perhaps TRBD1 as D (5 bases). Per the germline V gene, CDR1 is SQVTM and CDR2 is ANQGSEA. The CDR3 is made up of 11 amino acids. V lost 4 bases to trimming and J lost 10 bases, with 13 bases between them. This chain's CDR3 is CSVGREPLAFF. CDR3 nucleotides: TGCAGCGTTGGCAGGGAACCCTTAGCTTTCTTT. Full variable domain (remainder filled in from reference TRBV29-1 and TRBJ1-1): SAVISQKPSRDICQRGTSLTIQCQVDSQVTMMFWYRQQPGQSLTLIATANQGSEATYESGFVIDKFPISRPNLTFSTLTVSNMSPEDSSIYLCSVGREPLAFFGQGTRLTVV.

This clone was seen a single time. This chain connects TRBV9 to TRBJ1-6; maybe TRBD1 (6 bases). The CDR3 spans 15 residues. Trimming pared 4 bases from V and 7 bases from J, leaving 15 bases between. Germline CDR1 and CDR2: SGDLS and YYNGEE. As DNA, the CDR3 is TGTGCCAGCAGCCTCACAGGGACGGCCAATTCACCCCTCCACTTT. Its protein is CASSLTGTANSPLHF.

The chain is built from TRBV12-2 and TRBJ2-7; the DNA was not compared with TRBD1, the D call given in the table. TRBV12-2 represents a pseudogene. The CDR3 is 14 residues long. The CDR3 sequence is CASLGTGDLYEQYF. CDR3 DNA: TGTGCAAGCTTAGGGACAGGAGACCTCTACGAGCAGTACTTC.

This rearrangement joins TRBV7-2 to TRBJ2-6, with a possible D match to TRBD1 (5 bases). Germline CDR1 SGHTA, CDR2 FQGNSA. The length of the CDR3 is 17 residues. Between the trimmed V and J ends, which lost 1 base and 3 bases, there was a span of 13 bases. The CDR3: CASSLDTGPRGANVLTF. CDR3 in DNA: TGTGCCAGCAGCTTAGACACAGGACCACGTGGGGCCAACGTCCTGACTTTC.

The gene calls are TRBV18 and TRBJ1-3; 10 nucleotides match TRBD1. The CDR3 length is 18 residues. Trimming removed 4 bases from V and 3 bases from J; junction bases left unmatched: 12. Germline V gene lookup returns CDR1 KGHSH and CDR2 LQKENI. The CDR3 is CASSRSGTGDLSGNTIYF. CDR3 sequence (DNA): TGTGCCAGCTCACGATCCGGGACAGGGGACTTGAGTGGAAACACCATATATTTT.

This rearrangement joins TRBV7-3 to TRBJ2-2, with D tentatively TRBD1 (6 bases). Germline V CDR1 and CDR2: SGHTA, FQGTGA. There are 15 residues in the CDR3. Trimming left V 4 bases short and J 2 bases short, with 11 bases between. CDR3 residues: CASSYQGFNTGELFF. CDR3 DNA sequence: TGTGCCAGCAGCTACCAGGGGTTCAACACCGGGGAGCTGTTTTTT.

This chain connects TRBV19 to TRBJ2-1, with TRBD2 identical over 14 bases. J was trimmed by 3 bases and V by 4 bases; bases with no gene match: 5. Germline CDR1 and CDR2: LNHDA and SQIVND (reference sequence). The CDR3 consists of 17 residues. CDR3 bases: TGTGCCAGTAGTACGGGACTAGCGGGGGCCTACTACAATGAGCAGTTCTTC. It specifies CASSTGLAGAYYNEQFF.

The J gene is TRBJ1-4, the V gene TRBV5-6; 9 bases are a match to TRBD1. The CDR3 contains 17 residues. The germline V gene has CDR1 SGHDT and CDR2 YYEEEE. The J segment lost 8 bases and the V segment lost 4 bases, leaving 15 bases of the junction unmatched. CDR3 region: CASSRIAGQGVREKLFF. CDR3 sequence (DNA): TGTGCCAGCAGCCGGATTGCGGGACAGGGAGTGCGAGAAAAACTGTTTTTT.

The rearrangement joins TRBV6-5 to TRBJ1-1; 7 bases match TRBD1. Trimming took 8 bases from V and 1 from J; bases not matched to a gene: 7. The CDR3 length is 14 residues. Germline V CDR1 and CDR2: MNHEY, SVGAGI. CDR3 sequence: CASRLRGTNTEAFF. CDR3 DNA: TGTGCCAGCCGCCTCAGGGGGACGAACACTGAAGCTTTCTTT.

The V and J genes are TRBV13 and TRBJ2-5; 11 nucleotides agree with TRBD2. The CDR3 length is 17 residues. The germline CDR1 and CDR2 sequences are PRHDT and FYEKMQ (reference sequence). Trimming at V came to 0 bases and at J to 4 bases, leaving 7 bases not matched to a gene. CDR3 residues: CASSLGALAGGRETQYF. The CDR3 DNA is TGTGCCAGCAGCTTAGGAGCGTTAGCGGGGGGGCGAGAGACCCAGTACTTC.

The chain employs TRBV27 and TRBJ2-3; D might be TRBD2 (5 bases). Germline CDR1 and CDR2: MNHEY and SMNVEV (reference sequence). V shed 5 bases and J shed 0 bases, with 12 bases lying between them. The CDR3 is 15 residues long. The CDR3 loop reads CASSPGLVSTDTQYF. CDR3 nucleotide sequence: TGTGCCAGCAGTCCAGGACTGGTAAGCACAGATACGCAGTATTTT.

This clone was seen only a few times. V gene TRBV9 combines with J gene TRBJ1-2; the match to TRBD1 covers 12 bases. The V segment lost 0 bases and the J segment 9 bases; nucleotides outside the gene matches: 12. This CDR3 region has 17 residues. CDR1 and CDR2 (germline): SGDLS, YYNGEE. The CDR3 sequence: CASSVEGTGGLKGSYTF. The CDR3 region has the DNA TGTGCCAGCAGCGTAGAAGGGACAGGGGGCCTCAAAGGAAGCTACACCTTC.

The chain employs TRBV3-1 (or the pseudogene TRBV3-2) and TRBJ2-3, with 10 positions matching TRBD2. V shed 6 bases, J shed 6 bases, and the junction held 12 bases outside the gene matches. Germline CDR1 reads LGHDT; CDR2 reads YNNKEL (reference sequence). This CDR3 has 16 residues. CDR3 sequence: CASSRVAGGGRDTQYF. The CDR3 nucleotides read TGTGCCAGCAGTCGGGTAGCGGGGGGAGGTCGGGATACGCAGTATTTT.

V and J are TRBV12-3 or TRBV12-4 and TRBJ1-1; 7 nucleotides align to TRBD1. V shed 6 bases and J 3 bases; nucleotides not matched to a gene: 1. This CDR3 comprises 12 residues. CDR3 in amino acids: CASRTGDTEAFF. The CDR3 coding sequence is TGTGCCAGCAGAACAGGGGACACTGAAGCTTTCTTT.